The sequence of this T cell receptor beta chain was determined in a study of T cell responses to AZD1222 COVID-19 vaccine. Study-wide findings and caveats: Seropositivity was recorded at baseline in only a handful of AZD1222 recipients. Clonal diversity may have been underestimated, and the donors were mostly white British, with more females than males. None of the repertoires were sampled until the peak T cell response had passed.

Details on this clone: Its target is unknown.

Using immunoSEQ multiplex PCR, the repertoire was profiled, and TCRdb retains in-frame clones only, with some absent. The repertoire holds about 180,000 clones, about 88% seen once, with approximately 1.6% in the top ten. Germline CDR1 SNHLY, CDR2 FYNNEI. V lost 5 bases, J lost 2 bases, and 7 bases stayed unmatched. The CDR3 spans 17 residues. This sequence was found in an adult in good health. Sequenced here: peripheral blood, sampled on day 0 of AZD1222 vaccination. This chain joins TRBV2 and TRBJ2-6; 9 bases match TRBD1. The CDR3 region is CASSRDRAGAGANVLTF. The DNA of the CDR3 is TGTGCCAGCAGTCGGGACAGGGCGGGCGCTGGGGCCAACGTCCTGACTTTC. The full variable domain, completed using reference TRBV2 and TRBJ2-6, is EPEVTQTPSHQVTQMGQEVILRCVPISNHLYFYWYRQILGQKVEFLVSFYNNEISEKSEIFDDQFSVERPDGSNFTLKIRSTKLEDSAMYFCASSRDRAGAGANVLTFGAGSRLTVL.